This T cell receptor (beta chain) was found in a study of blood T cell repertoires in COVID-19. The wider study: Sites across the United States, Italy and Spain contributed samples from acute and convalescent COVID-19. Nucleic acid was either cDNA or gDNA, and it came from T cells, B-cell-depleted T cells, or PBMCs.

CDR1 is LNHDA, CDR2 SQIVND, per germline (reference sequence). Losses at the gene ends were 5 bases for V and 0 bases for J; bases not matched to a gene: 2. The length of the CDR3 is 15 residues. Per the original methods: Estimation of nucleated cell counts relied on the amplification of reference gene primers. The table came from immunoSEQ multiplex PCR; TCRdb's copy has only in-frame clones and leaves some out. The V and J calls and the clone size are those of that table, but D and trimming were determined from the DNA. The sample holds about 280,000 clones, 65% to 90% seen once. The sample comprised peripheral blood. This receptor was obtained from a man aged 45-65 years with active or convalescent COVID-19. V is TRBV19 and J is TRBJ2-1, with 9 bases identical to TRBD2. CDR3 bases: TGTGCCAGTAGTCGGACTAGCGACTCCTACAATGAGCAGTTCTTC. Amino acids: CASSRTSDSYNEQFF.